The rows below give T cell receptor beta chains drawn from one sample of a study of T cells after yellow fever vaccination. A single record per CDR3 protein comes from TCRdb applying MiXCR to the 5' RACE reads. The table records around 30,000 distinct CDR3 sequences, 6.6% of them present only once. This material consisted of PBMCs, either bulk or a sorted T-cell subset (CD4+, CD8+, memory, or dextramer-sorted; not recorded which), taken on the day of the first yellow fever vaccination. Receptors originate from a man aged 18 to 29 who received the YFV17D yellow fever vaccine. The conserved cysteine and the conserved F or W are not part of the CDR3 here.

v_gene: TRBV20-1; j_gene: TRBJ2-1; CDR3aa: SARELAGAYNEQF
v_gene: TRBV18; j_gene: TRBJ2-7; CDR3aa: ASSPGMSSYEQY
v_gene: TRBV5-6; j_gene: TRBJ2-3; CDR3aa: ASSLGTAGGLTDTQY
v_gene: TRBV29-1; j_gene: TRBJ2-5; CDR3aa: SVGGREETQY
v_gene: TRBV3-1; j_gene: TRBJ2-5; CDR3aa: ASSPPPTRGQETQY
v_gene: TRBV18; j_gene: TRBJ1-5; CDR3aa: ASSPYKDQPQH
v_gene: TRBV5-6; j_gene: TRBJ2-3; CDR3aa: ASSLGLAADTQY
v_gene: TRBV15; j_gene: TRBJ2-7; CDR3aa: ATSRDPGSSYEQY
v_gene: TRBV19; j_gene: TRBJ1-1; CDR3aa: ASSHIDRYTEAF
v_gene: TRBV5-1; j_gene: TRBJ2-3; CDR3aa: ASSFLGQGGDTQY
v_gene: TRBV27; j_gene: TRBJ2-3; CDR3aa: ASSLRGNTQY
v_gene: TRBV12-3/TRBV12-4; j_gene: TRBJ1-1; CDR3aa: TCSFGRQGFRPNAEAF
v_gene: TRBV7-3; j_gene: TRBJ2-1; CDR3aa: ASSVSSGLYNEQF
v_gene: TRBV6-5; j_gene: TRBJ1-1; CDR3aa: ASSYRGGIGTEAF
v_gene: TRBV27; j_gene: TRBJ1-2; CDR3aa: ASRPLNQGPYGYT
v_gene: TRBV13; j_gene: TRBJ2-1; CDR3aa: ASSLSELYNEQF
v_gene: TRBV18; j_gene: TRBJ2-5; CDR3aa: ASSLTEQETQY
v_gene: TRBV9; j_gene: TRBJ1-6; CDR3aa: ASSGTASYNSPLH
v_gene: TRBV7-9; j_gene: TRBJ2-3; CDR3aa: ASSRPISTDTQY
v_gene: TRBV29-1; j_gene: TRBJ1-2; CDR3aa: SVEVGPTNYGYT
v_gene: TRBV5-4; j_gene: TRBJ2-3; CDR3aa: ASSHDNSGLDTQY
v_gene: TRBV7-6; j_gene: TRBJ2-2; CDR3aa: ASGGQNSGELF
v_gene: TRBV4-1; j_gene: TRBJ1-1; CDR3aa: ASSPRVRGAGLGVGTEAF
v_gene: TRBV7-2; j_gene: TRBJ1-2; CDR3aa: ASSRQGYGYT
v_gene: TRBV7-8; j_gene: TRBJ2-2; CDR3aa: ASSLRGPGELF
v_gene: TRBV5-1; j_gene: TRBJ2-1; CDR3aa: ASSPTQGGDYNEQF
v_gene: TRBV11-2; j_gene: TRBJ1-5; CDR3aa: ASSFKGLKDQPQH
v_gene: TRBV3-1; j_gene: TRBJ1-2; CDR3aa: ASSQVFTGRFYGYT
v_gene: TRBV20-1; j_gene: TRBJ1-2; CDR3aa: SASHGVQGYGYT